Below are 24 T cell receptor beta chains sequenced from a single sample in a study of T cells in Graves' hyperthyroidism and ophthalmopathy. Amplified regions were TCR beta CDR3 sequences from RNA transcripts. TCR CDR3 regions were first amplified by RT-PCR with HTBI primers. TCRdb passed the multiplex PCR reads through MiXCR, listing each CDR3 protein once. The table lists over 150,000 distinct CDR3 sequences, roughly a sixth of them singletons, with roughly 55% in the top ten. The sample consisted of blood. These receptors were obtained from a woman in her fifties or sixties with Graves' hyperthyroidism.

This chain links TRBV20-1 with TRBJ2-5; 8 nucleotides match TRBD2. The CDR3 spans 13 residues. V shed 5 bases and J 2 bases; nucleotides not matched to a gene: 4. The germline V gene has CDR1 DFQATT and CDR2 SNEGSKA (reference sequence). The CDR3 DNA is TGCAGTGCTCCGGGGGGGGGGCAAGAGACCCAGTACTTC. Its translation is CSAPGGGQETQYF.

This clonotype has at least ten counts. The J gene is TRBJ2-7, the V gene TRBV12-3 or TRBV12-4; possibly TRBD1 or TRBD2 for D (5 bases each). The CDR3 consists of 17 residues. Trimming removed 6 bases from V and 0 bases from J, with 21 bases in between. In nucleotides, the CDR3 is TGTGCCAGCAGCCCCACCCTCGGGACGGGAAACTCCTACGAGCAGTACTTC. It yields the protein CASSPTLGTGNSYEQYF.

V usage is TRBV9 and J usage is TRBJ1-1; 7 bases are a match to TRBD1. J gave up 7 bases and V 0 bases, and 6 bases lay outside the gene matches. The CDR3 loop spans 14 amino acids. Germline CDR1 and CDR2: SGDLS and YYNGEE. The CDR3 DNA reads TGTGCCAGCAGCGTAGCGGGGACAGACCTTGAAGCTTTCTTT. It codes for CASSVAGTDLEAFF.

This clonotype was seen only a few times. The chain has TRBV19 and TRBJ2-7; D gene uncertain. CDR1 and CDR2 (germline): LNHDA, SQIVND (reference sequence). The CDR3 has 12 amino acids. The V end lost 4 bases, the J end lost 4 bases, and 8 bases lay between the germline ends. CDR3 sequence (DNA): TGTGCCAGTAGTACCGTACCTTACGAGCAGTACTTC. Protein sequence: CASSTVPYEQYF. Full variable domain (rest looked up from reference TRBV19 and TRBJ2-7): DGGITQSPKYLFRKEGQNVTLSCEQNLNHDAMYWYRQDPGQGLRLIYYSQIVNDFQKGDIAEGYSVSREKKESFPLTVTSAQKNPTAFYLCASSTVPYEQYFGPGTRLTVT.

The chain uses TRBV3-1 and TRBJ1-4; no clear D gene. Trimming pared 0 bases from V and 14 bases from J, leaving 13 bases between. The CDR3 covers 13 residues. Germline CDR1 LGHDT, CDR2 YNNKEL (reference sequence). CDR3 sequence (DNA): TGTGCCAGCAGCCAAGATGGGAGCAGAAGTCTGTTTTTT. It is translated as CASSQDGSRSLFF. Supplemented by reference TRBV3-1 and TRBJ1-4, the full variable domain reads DTAVSQTPKYLVTQMGNDKSIKCEQNLGHDTMYWYKQDSKKFLKIMFSYNNKELIINETVPNRFSPKSPDKAHLNLHINSLELGDSAVYFCASSQDGSRSLFFGSGTQLSVL.

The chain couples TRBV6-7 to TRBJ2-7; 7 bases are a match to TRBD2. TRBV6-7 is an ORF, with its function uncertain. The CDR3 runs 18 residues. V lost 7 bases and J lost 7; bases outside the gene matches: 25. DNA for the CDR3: TGTGCCAGCAAAATACCACCCCTCCCCCGCGGGAGACGGAATGAGCAGTACTTC. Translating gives CASKIPPLPRGRRNEQYF.

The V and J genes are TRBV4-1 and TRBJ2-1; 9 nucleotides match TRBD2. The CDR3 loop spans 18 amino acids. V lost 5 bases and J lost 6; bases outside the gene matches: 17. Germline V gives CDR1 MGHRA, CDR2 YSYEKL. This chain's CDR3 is CASSIEPPGGLAGNEQFF. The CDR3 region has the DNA TGCGCCAGCAGCATCGAACCCCCGGGGGGACTAGCCGGCAATGAGCAGTTCTTC.

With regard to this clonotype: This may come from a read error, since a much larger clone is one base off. The CDR3 coding sequence is TGCGCCGGCAGCTCCTGGACAGGGGGCGAAAAACTGTTTTTT. As protein: CAGSSWTGGEKLFF. The chain employs TRBV5-1 and TRBJ1-4, with 11 bases identical to TRBD1. Germline lookup yields CDR1 SGHRS and CDR2 YFSETQ. This CDR3 has 14 residues.

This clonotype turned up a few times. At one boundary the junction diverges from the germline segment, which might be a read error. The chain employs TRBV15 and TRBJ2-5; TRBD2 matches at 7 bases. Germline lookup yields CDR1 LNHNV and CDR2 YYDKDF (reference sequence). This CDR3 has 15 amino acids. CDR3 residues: CATSRGGLGQGTQYF. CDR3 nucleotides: TGTGCCACCAGCAGAGGTGGACTAGGCCAAGGGACCCAGTACTTC.

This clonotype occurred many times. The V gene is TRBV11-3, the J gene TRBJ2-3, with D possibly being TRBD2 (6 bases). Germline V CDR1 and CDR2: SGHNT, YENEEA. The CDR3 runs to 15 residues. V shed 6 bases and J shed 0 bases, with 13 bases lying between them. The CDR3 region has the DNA TGTGCCAGCAGGGATCGGGACTGGAGCACAGATACGCAGTATTTT. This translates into CASRDRDWSTDTQYF. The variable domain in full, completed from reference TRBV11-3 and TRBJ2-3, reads EAGVVQSPRYKIIEKKQPVAFWCNPISGHNTLYWYLQNLGQGPELLIRYENEEAVDDSQLPKDRFSAERLKGVDSTLKIQPAELGDSAVYLCASRDRDWSTDTQYFGPGTRLTVL.

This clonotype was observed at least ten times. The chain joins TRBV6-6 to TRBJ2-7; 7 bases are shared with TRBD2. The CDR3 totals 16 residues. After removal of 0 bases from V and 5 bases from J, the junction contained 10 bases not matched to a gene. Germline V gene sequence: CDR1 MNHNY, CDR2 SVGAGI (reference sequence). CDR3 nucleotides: TGTGCCAGCAGTTACTCGAATCAGGGAGGGAGGCACGAGCAGTACTTC. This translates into CASSYSNQGGRHEQYF.

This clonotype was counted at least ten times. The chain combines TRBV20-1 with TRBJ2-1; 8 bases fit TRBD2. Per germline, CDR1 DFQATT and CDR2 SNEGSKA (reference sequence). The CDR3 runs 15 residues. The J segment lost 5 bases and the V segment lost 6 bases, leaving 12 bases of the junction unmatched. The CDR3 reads CSANGGGPPHNEQFF. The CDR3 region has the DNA TGCAGTGCCAACGGGGGGGGGCCACCCCACAATGAGCAGTTCTTC.

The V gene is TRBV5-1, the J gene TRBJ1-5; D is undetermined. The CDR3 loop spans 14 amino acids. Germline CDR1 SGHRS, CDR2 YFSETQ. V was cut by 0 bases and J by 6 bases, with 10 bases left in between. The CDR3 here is CASSLVGLGQPQHF. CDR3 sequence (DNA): TGCGCCAGCAGCTTGGTGGGGTTGGGTCAGCCCCAGCATTTT.

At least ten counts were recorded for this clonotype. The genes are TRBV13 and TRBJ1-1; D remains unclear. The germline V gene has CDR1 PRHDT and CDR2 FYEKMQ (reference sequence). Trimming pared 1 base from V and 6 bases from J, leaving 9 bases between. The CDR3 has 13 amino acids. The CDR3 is CASSLAPGPEAFF. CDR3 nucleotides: TGTGCCAGCAGCTTAGCCCCGGGCCCTGAAGCTTTCTTT. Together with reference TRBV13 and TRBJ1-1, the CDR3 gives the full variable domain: AAGVIQSPRHLIKEKRETATLKCYPIPRHDTVYWYQQGPGQDPQFLISFYEKMQSDKGSIPDRFSAQQFSDYHSELNMSSLELGDSALYFCASSLAPGPEAFFGQGTRLTVV.

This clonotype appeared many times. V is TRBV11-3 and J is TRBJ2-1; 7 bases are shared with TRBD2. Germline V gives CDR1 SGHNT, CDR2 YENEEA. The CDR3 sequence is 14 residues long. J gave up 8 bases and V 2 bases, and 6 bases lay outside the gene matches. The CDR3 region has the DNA TGTGCCAGCAGCTTAAGCGGGATGGGTGATGAGCAGTTCTTC. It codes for CASSLSGMGDEQFF.

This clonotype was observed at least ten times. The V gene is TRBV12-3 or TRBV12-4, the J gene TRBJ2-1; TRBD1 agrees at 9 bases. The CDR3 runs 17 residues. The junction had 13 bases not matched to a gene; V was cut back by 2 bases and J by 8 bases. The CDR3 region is CASSLLSGQGKRYEQFF. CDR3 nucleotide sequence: TGTGCCAGCAGTTTATTGTCGGGACAGGGTAAAAGGTATGAGCAGTTCTTC.

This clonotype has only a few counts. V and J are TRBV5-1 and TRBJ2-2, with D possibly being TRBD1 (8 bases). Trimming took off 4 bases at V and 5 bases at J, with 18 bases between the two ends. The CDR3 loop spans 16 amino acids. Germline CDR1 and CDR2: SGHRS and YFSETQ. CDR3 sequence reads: CASSPDRGGGTGELFF. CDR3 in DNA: TGCGCCAGCAGCCCCGACAGGGGAGGGGGAACCGGGGAGCTGTTTTTT.

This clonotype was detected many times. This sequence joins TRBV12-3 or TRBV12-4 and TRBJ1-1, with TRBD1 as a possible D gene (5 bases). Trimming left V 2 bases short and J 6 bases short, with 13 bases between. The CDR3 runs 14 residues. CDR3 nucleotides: TGTGCCAGCAGTTTAAAGCAGGGTCTCGCTGAAGCTTTCTTT. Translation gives CASSLKQGLAEAFF.

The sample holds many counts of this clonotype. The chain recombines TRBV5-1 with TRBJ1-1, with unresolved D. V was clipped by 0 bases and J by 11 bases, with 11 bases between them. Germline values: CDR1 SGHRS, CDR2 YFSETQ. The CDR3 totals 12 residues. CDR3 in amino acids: CASSLAGLWAFF. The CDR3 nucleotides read TGCGCCAGCAGCTTGGCAGGACTTTGGGCTTTCTTT.

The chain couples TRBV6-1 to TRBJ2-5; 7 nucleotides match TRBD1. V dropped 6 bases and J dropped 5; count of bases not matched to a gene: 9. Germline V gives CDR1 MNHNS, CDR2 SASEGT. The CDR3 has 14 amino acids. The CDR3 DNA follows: TGTGCCAGCAGCCTGACAGGGTCTAGGGAGACCCAGTACTTC. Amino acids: CASSLTGSRETQYF.

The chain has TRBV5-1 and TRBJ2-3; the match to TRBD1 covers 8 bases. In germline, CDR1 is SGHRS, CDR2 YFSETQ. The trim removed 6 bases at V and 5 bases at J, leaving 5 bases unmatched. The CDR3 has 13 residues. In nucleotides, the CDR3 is TGCGCCAGCACCGCAGGGGGCGGAGATACGCAGTATTTT. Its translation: CASTAGGGDTQYF.

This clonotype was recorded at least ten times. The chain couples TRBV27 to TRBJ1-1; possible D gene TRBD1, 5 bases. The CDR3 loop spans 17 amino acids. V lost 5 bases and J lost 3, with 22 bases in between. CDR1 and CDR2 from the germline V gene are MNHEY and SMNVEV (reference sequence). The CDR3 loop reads CASSPRDSLSPYTEAFF. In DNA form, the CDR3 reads TGTGCCAGCAGTCCTAGGGACTCCCTATCCCCCTACACTGAAGCTTTCTTT.

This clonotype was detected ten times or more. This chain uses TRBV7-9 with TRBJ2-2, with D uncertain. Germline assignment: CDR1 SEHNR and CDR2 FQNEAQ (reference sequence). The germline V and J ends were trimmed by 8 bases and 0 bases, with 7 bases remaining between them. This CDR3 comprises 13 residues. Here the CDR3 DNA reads TGTGCCAGCTGGAAGACGAACACCGGGGAGCTGTTTTTT. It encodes CASWKTNTGELFF.

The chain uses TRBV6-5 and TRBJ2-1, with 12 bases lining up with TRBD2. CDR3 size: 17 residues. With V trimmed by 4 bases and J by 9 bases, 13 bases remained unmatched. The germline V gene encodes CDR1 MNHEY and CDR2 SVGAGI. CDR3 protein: CASSSKTPTSGSFEQFF. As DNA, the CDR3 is TGTGCCAGCAGTTCCAAAACCCCGACTAGCGGGAGTTTTGAGCAGTTCTTC.